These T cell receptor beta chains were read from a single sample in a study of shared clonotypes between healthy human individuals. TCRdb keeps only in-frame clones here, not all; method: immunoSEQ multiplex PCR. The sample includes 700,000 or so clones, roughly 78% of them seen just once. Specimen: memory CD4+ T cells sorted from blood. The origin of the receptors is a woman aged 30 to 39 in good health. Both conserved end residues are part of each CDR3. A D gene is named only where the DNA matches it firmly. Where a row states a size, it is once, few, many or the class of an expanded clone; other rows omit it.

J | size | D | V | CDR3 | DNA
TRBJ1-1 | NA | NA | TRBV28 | CASSLRSNTEAFF | TGTGCCAGCAGTTTAAGGTCGAACACTGAAGCTTTCTTT
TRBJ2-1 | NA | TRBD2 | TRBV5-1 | CASSPPLADPYNEQFF | TGCGCCAGCAGCCCCCCGCTAGCGGATCCTTACAATGAGCAGTTCTTC
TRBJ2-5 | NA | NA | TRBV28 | CASSYSNNPGTQYF | TGTGCCAGCAGTTACTCAAACAACCCAGGGACCCAGTACTTC
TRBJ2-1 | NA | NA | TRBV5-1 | CASSLAPGAVGNEQFF | TGCGCCAGCAGCTTGGCCCCGGGGGCAGTGGGCAATGAGCAGTTCTTC
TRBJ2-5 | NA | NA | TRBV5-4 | CASSSGGFQETQYF | TGTGCCAGCAGCTCAGGAGGGTTTCAAGAGACCCAGTACTTC
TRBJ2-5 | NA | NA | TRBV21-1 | CASSKVYRRGQETQYF | TGTGCCAGCAGCAAAGTGTACAGAAGGGGACAAGAGACCCAGTACTTC
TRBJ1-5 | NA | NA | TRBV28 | CASSFARGSNQPQHF | TGTGCCAGCAGTTTTGCCAGGGGAAGCAATCAGCCCCAGCATTTT
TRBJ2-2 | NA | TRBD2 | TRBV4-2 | CASSRASGRGIGELFF | TGTGCCAGCAGCCGGGCTAGCGGGAGGGGCATCGGGGAGCTGTTTTTT
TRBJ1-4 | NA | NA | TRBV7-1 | CASSLHRTSATNEKLFF | TGTGCCAGCAGCTTACACAGGACGTCTGCAACTAATGAAAAACTGTTTTTT
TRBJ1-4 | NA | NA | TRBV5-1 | CASSLGSGGSGKLFF | TGCGCCAGCAGCTTGGGTTCGGGGGGCTCGGGAAAACTGTTTTTT
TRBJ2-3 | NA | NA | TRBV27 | CASSLSRPRTQYF | TGTGCCAGCAGTTTATCTCGGCCACGTACGCAGTATTTT
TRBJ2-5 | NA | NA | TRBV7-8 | CASSLIQQETQYF | TGTGCCAGCAGCTTAATACAGCAAGAGACCCAGTACTTC
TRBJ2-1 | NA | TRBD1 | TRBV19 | CASSIDTGTGGYNEQFF | TGTGCCAGTAGTATAGATACAGGGACAGGGGGATACAATGAGCAGTTCTTC
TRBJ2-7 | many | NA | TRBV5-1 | CASSPGTTTGEQYF | TGCGCCAGCAGCCCGGGGACAACAACGGGCGAGCAGTACTTC
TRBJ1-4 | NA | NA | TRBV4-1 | CASSLRVNEKLFF | TGCGCCAGCAGCCTCAGGGTTAATGAAAAACTGTTTTTT
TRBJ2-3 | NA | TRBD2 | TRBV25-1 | CASSAPGTTLDTQYF | TGTGCCAGCAGTGCCCCCGGGACTACACTAGATACGCAGTATTTT
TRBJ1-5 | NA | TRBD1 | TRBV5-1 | CASSQGFTGAGWPQHF | TGCGCCAGCAGCCAGGGGTTTACAGGGGCCGGGTGGCCCCAGCATTTT
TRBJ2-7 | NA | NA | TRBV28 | CASSLSGTEQYF | TGTGCCAGCAGTTTATCAGGAACCGAGCAGTACTTC
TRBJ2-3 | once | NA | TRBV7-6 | CASSLRVMAGTGDTQYF | TGTGCCAGCAGCTTAAGGGTTATGGCGGGAACGGGAGATACGCAGTATTTT
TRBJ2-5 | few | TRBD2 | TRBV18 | CASSPPTSGKVETQYF | TGTGCCAGCTCACCACCGACTAGCGGGAAGGTAGAGACCCAGTACTTC
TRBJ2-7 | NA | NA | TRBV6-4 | CASSDPSYEQYF | TGTGCCAGCAGTGACCCTAGCTACGAGCAGTACTTC
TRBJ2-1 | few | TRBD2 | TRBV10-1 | CASSQGLAGKRDNEQFF | TGCGCCAGCAGCCAAGGACTAGCGGGTAAAAGGGACAATGAGCAGTTCTTC
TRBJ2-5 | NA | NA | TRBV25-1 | CASLRGLGETQYF | TGTGCCAGTCTCCGGGGGTTGGGGGAGACCCAGTACTTC
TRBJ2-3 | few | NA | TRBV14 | CASSQDSGIHTDTQYF | TGTGCCAGCAGCCAAGACTCCGGGATCCACACAGATACGCAGTATTTT
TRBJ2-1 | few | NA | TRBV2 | CASRRRDRYNEQFF | TGTGCCAGCAGAAGGCGGGACAGATACAATGAGCAGTTCTTC
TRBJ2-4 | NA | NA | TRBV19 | CASGDFKNIQYF | TGTGCCAGTGGGGACTTCAAAAACATTCAGTACTTC
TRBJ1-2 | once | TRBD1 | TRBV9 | CASSGQGGQGASGYTF | TGTGCCAGCAGCGGACAAGGCGGACAGGGGGCGTCGGGCTACACCTTC
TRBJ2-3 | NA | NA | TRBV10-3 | CAISESLDTPQYF | TGTGCCATCAGTGAGTCGTTAGACACTCCGCAGTATTTT
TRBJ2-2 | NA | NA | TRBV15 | CATSRDRGGELFF | TGTGCCACCAGCAGAGATCGGGGAGGGGAGCTGTTTTTT
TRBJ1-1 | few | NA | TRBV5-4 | CASSGRGPGEGTEAFF | TGTGCCAGCAGCGGCCGGGGGCCTGGGGAGGGCACTGAAGCTTTCTTT
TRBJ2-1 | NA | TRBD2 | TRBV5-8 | CASSSGTKRGNEQFF | TGTGCCAGCAGCTCCGGGACCAAGCGGGGCAATGAGCAGTTCTTC
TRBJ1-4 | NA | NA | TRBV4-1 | CASSRPAPGIRGEKLFF | TGCGCCAGCAGCCGCCCGGCCCCAGGGATTAGGGGTGAAAAACTGTTTTTT
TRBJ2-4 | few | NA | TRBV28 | CASSLAKNIQYF | TGTGCCAGCAGCCTAGCCAAAAACATTCAGTACTTC
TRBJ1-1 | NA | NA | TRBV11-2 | CASSRDRLHTEAFF | TGTGCCAGCAGCCGCGACAGACTTCACACTGAAGCTTTCTTT
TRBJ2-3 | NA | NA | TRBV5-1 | CASSSSTDTQYF | TGCGCCAGCAGCAGCAGCACAGATACGCAGTATTTT
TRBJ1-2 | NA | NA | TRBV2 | CASNQEAGGYTF | TGTGCCAGTAACCAGGAAGCGGGGGGCTACACCTTC